The rows below give T cell receptor beta chains drawn from one sample of a study of shared clonotypes between healthy human individuals. The table came from immunoSEQ multiplex PCR; TCRdb's copy has only in-frame clones and leaves some out. The sample records about 680,000 clones, around 73% being singletons. Sample: memory CD4+ T cells sorted from blood. These receptors were obtained from a woman in her twenties or thirties in good health. CDR3s include the opening cysteine and the closing phenylalanine or tryptophan. D genes are given only for firm matches. The size field is filled for only some rows; it gives once, few, many or a size class.

CDR3 DNA | CDR3 protein | D gene | J gene | V gene | clone size
TGTGCCAGCTCAGAACTAGCGGGAGCGTACAATGAGCAGTTCTTC | CASSELAGAYNEQFF | TRBD2 | TRBJ2-1 | TRBV18 | few
TGTGCCAGCAGCGGCTACGGTGAGCAGTTCTTC | CASSGYGEQFF | . | TRBJ2-1 | TRBV5-4 | .
TGTGCCACCTGTTGTCAGCCCCAGCATTTT | CATCCQPQHF | . | TRBJ1-5 | TRBV6-4 | .
TGTGCCAGCAGTTTTGGGGAGCCTGGAAACACCATATATTTT | CASSFGEPGNTIYF | . | TRBJ1-3 | TRBV28 | .
TGTGCCAGCAGCGGGGGACAGGGTTACTCCTACGAGCAGTACTTC | CASSGGQGYSYEQYF | TRBD1 | TRBJ2-7 | TRBV7-8 | .
TGCGCCAGCAGCCAAGCATGGGATACGCAGTATTTT | CASSQAWDTQYF | . | TRBJ2-3 | TRBV4-1 | .
TGCGCCAGCAGCCAAGAGCCTTCGGGGACTGAAGCTTTCTTT | CASSQEPSGTEAFF | . | TRBJ1-1 | TRBV4-1 | .
TGTGCCAGCTCATGGGGGATCGACGAGCAGTACTTC | CASSWGIDEQYF | . | TRBJ2-7 | TRBV2 | many
TGTGCCAGCAGTATATGGACAGGGCGGGTCACTGAAGCTTTCTTT | CASSIWTGRVTEAFF | TRBD1 | TRBJ1-1 | TRBV27 | few
TGTGCCAGCAGCCAGCCGGGGAACACTGAAGCTTTCTTT | CASSQPGNTEAFF | . | TRBJ1-1 | TRBV6-6 | .
TGCGCCAGCAGGACCGGGACAGGGGACGAAAAACTGTTTTTT | CASRTGTGDEKLFF | TRBD1 | TRBJ1-4 | TRBV5-1 | .
TGTGCCAGCAGGCCCCCGGACAGAATCTATGGCTACACCTTC | CASRPPDRIYGYTF | . | TRBJ1-2 | TRBV6-5 | few
TGTGCCAGCAGCCAACAGACCTCCTACGAGCAGTACTTC | CASSQQTSYEQYF | . | TRBJ2-7 | TRBV11-3 | .
TGTGCCAGCAGTTTATTTGCTGAGCAGTTCTTC | CASSLFAEQFF | . | TRBJ2-1 | TRBV28 | once
TGTGCCAGCAGCTTAGAGGCGGCCTCCTACAATGAGCAGTTCTTC | CASSLEAASYNEQFF | . | TRBJ2-1 | TRBV7-2 | .
TGTGCCAGCAGTCCCTTCGGGGGGGTGGGCTATGGCTACACCTTC | CASSPFGGVGYGYTF | . | TRBJ1-2 | TRBV2 | few
TGTGCCAGCAGTAATGCCGAGGACTATGGCTACACCTTC | CASSNAEDYGYTF | . | TRBJ1-2 | TRBV6-1 | .
TGTGCCAGCAGTGGGGGGGCAGGCGCAACTAATGAAAAACTGTTTTTT | CASSGGAGATNEKLFF | . | TRBJ1-4 | TRBV28 | once
TGTGCCAGCACCTTAGATCTCGACTCCTACAATGAGCAGTTCTTC | CASTLDLDSYNEQFF | . | TRBJ2-1 | TRBV6-6 | once
TGTGCCAGCAGCGGGGGGGGACTAGCCAATGAGCAGTTCTTC | CASSGGGLANEQFF | TRBD2 | TRBJ2-1 | TRBV5-4 | .
TGTGCCAGCAGCAGGGGCTATGACAGCGCCTACGAGCAGTACTTC | CASSRGYDSAYEQYF | . | TRBJ2-7 | TRBV27 | once
TGTGCCAGCAGCCCTTCCCAAGGGTACTCTGGCTACACCTTC | CASSPSQGYSGYTF | . | TRBJ1-2 | TRBV7-2 | few
TGCGCCAGCAGCCAAAGTCTAACAGGGGTTTATGGCAACACTGAAGCTTTCTTT | CASSQSLTGVYGNTEAFF | TRBD1 | TRBJ1-1 | TRBV4-1 | .
TGTGCCAGCAGCCACCAACCTCGTGTGGGCTACGAGCAGTACTTC | CASSHQPRVGYEQYF | . | TRBJ2-7 | TRBV6-6 | .
TGTGCCAGCAGTTTGGGTTTTCGCTTTGCAGAGGGGATGACTAACTATGGCTACACCTTC | CASSLGFRFAEGMTNYGYTF | . | TRBJ1-2 | TRBV28 | many
TGTGCCAGTAGTATCGGGGGCGGGAGTGAGACCCAGTACTTC | CASSIGGGSETQYF | . | TRBJ2-5 | TRBV19 | .
TGTGCCAGCAGTTACGAGGGGTCGTCAGAGACCCAGTACTTC | CASSYEGSSETQYF | . | TRBJ2-5 | TRBV6-6 | .
TGTGCCAGCAGCGCTATGGGACTAGCGGGAGGGCCTGGGGCAGATACGCAGTATTTT | CASSAMGLAGGPGADTQYF | TRBD2 | TRBJ2-3 | TRBV9 | few
TGTGCCAGCAGTTTTCTCGCAGGGGGCAACAATCAGCCCCAGCATTTT | CASSFLAGGNNQPQHF | TRBD1 | TRBJ1-5 | TRBV28 | .
TGTGCCAGCAGCTTGTGGGGGGCTGGGGCCAACGTCCTGACTTTC | CASSLWGAGANVLTF | . | TRBJ2-6 | TRBV5-4 | once
TGTGCCACCAGCAGAGCCCGGTCCCAAGAGACCCAGTACTTC | CATSRARSQETQYF | . | TRBJ2-5 | TRBV15 | .
TGTGCCAGCAGTAGCGGGAGGGGTCATAGGGAGCAGTACTTC | CASSSGRGHREQYF | TRBD2 | TRBJ2-7 | TRBV28 | .
TGTGCCAGCAGTTCGGAGACAGGGATGAGGCCGCTGTTTTTT | CASSSETGMRPLFF | TRBD1 | TRBJ2-2 | TRBV6-5 | once
TGCGCCAGCAGCGGGCTAGCGGGAGCACCGGGTGAGCAGTACTTC | CASSGLAGAPGEQYF | TRBD2 | TRBJ2-7 | TRBV5-1 | .
TGTGCCAGCAGGGAGACTAGCGGGAGGGGCGATGAGCAGTTCTTC | CASRETSGRGDEQFF | TRBD2 | TRBJ2-1 | TRBV7-3 | few
TGCGCCAGCAGCTTGGACTTTGTCGCCTACAATGAGCAGTTCTTC | CASSLDFVAYNEQFF | . | TRBJ2-1 | TRBV5-1 | .
TGTGCCAGTAGTACCGTAGTCAACCGGGACAGGGGGCGAGCTTTCTTT | CASSTVVNRDRGRAFF | TRBD1 | TRBJ1-1 | TRBV19 | .
TGTGCCAGCAGCGGAAGCGCCTCCCTCTACGAGCAGTACTTC | CASSGSASLYEQYF | . | TRBJ2-7 | TRBV7-9 | few
TGCGCCAGCAGCAGGGACTTACAGCGGTCTAATGAAAAACTGTTTTTT | CASSRDLQRSNEKLFF | . | TRBJ1-4 | TRBV5-1 | .
TGTGCCAGCAGTAAACCGGGACAGGGACTCGATGAGCAGTTCTTC | CASSKPGQGLDEQFF | TRBD1 | TRBJ2-1 | TRBV6-5 | .
TGTGCCAGCAGTGGAAAGGGATGGGAAAAACTGTTTTTT | CASSGKGWEKLFF | . | TRBJ1-4 | TRBV28 | .
TGTGCCAGCAGCTTGGCGACGGAGACCCAGTACTTC | CASSLATETQYF | . | TRBJ2-5 | TRBV5-4 | .
TGTGCCAGCTCACCAGGTGTCCGGACACACTTCTTC | CASSPGVRTHFF | . | TRBJ2-1 | TRBV18 | .
TGTGCTAGTGGCCCTGGGACTAGCGGGAGGGAAGAGACCCAGTACTTC | CASGPGTSGREETQYF | TRBD2 | TRBJ2-5 | TRBV12-5 | .
TGTGCCAGCTCCGCGGGACAGAACACTGAAGCTTTCTTT | CASSAGQNTEAFF | . | TRBJ1-1 | TRBV18 | .
TGTGCCAGCAGCTTACGGGGACAGGGGGACTACGAGCAGTACTTC | CASSLRGQGDYEQYF | TRBD1 | TRBJ2-7 | TRBV11-3 | .
TGTGCCAGCAGCCGAACGGAGGGGTTGGAAAAACTGTTTTTT | CASSRTEGLEKLFF | . | TRBJ1-4 | TRBV7-9 | .
TGCGCCAGCAGCTTGGCCGCGGGAGCTCGCACCTACGAGCAGTACTTC | CASSLAAGARTYEQYF | TRBD2 | TRBJ2-7 | TRBV5-1 | .
TGTGCCAGCAGCCATGAGGGTATCTATGGCTACACCTTC | CASSHEGIYGYTF | . | TRBJ1-2 | TRBV11-2 | .
TGTGCCTGGGGACAGGCCATGAACACTGAAGCTTTCTTT | CAWGQAMNTEAFF | TRBD1 | TRBJ1-1 | TRBV30 | .